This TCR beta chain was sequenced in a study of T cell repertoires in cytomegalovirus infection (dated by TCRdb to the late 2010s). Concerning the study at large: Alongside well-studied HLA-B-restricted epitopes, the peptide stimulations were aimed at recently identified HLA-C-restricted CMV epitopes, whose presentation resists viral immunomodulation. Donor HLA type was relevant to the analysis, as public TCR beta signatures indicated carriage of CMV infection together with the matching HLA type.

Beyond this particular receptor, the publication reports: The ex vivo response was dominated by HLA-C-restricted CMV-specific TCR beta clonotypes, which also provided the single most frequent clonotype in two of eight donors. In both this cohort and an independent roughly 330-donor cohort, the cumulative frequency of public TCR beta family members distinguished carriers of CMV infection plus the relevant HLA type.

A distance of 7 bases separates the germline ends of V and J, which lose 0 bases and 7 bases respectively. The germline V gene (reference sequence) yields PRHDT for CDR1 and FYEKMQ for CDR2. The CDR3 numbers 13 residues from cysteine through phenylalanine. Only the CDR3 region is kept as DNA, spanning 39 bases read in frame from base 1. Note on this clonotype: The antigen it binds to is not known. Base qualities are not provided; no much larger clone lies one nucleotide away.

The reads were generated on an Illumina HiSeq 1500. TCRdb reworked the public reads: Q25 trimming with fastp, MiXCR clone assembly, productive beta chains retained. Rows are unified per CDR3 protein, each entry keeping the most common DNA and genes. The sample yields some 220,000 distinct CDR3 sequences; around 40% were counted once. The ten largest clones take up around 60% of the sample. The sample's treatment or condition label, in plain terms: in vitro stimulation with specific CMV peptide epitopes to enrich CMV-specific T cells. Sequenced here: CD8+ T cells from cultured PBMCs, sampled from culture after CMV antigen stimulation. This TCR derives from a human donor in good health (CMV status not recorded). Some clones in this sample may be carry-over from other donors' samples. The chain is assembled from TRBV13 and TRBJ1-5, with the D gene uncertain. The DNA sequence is TGTGCCAGCAGCTTAGGGATTGCCCAGCCCCAGCATTTT. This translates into CASSLGIAQPQHF.